The next 19 T cell receptor beta chains were all read from a single sample in a study of blood T cell repertoires in COVID-19. Using immunoSEQ multiplex PCR, the repertoire was profiled, and TCRdb retains in-frame clones only, with some absent. Here the sample spans under 200,000 clones, roughly 70% being singletons. The sequenced material came from peripheral blood. All receptors come from a woman at least 80 years old with acute or convalescent COVID-19.

The chain carries TRBV7-6 and TRBJ2-3; D might be TRBD2 (6 bases). In germline, CDR1 is SGHVS, CDR2 FNYEAQ. The V end was cut by 1 base, the J end by 2 bases, with 10 bases between. The CDR3 is made up of 15 amino acids. CDR3: CASSLEGGFTDTQYF. CDR3 DNA: TGTGCCAGCAGCTTAGAAGGAGGGTTCACAGATACGCAGTATTTT.

The V call is TRBV9, the J call TRBJ1-6, with a possible D match to TRBD1 (6 bases). Trimming cost V 0 bases and J 4 bases, with 11 bases left between them. The CDR3 covers 16 residues. Germline V gene lookup returns CDR1 SGDLS and CDR2 YYNGEE. CDR3 residues: CASSVGGGPYNSPLHF. DNA of the CDR3: TGTGCCAGCAGCGTAGGGGGGGGCCCATATAATTCACCCCTCCACTTT.

The chain links TRBV28 to TRBJ2-7; maybe TRBD2 (6 bases). Germline values: CDR1 MDHEN, CDR2 SYDVKM. The CDR3 has 13 residues. V was cut by 3 bases and J by 7 bases, with 13 bases left in between. The CDR3 here is CASSFSGTREQYF. The CDR3, as DNA: TGTGCCAGCAGTTTTTCCGGGACTCGGGAGCAGTACTTC.

In the case of this clone: Other DNA sequences in the sample encode the same CDR3. V gene TRBV5-8 combines with J gene TRBJ2-3; 8 bases fit TRBD2. Trimming took 1 base from V and 1 from J; bases not matched to a gene: 5. The CDR3 has 16 residues. In germline, CDR1 is SGHTS, CDR2 YDEGEE. In DNA, the CDR3 is TGTGCCAGCAGCTTGCGGGAGGGACTGGGCACAGATACGCAGTATTTT. Amino acids: CASSLREGLGTDTQYF.

This clone has at least ten counts. The rearrangement uses TRBV4-3 and TRBJ2-7; 11 nucleotides align to TRBD2. The junction had 5 bases not matched to a gene; V was cut back by 0 bases and J by 4 bases. Germline V lookup: CDR1 LGHNA, CDR2 YSLEER. The CDR3 covers 16 residues. CDR3 region: CASSQELAGVKYEQYF. Written as DNA, the CDR3 is TGCGCCAGCAGCCAAGAACTAGCGGGAGTTAAGTACGAGCAGTACTTC.

The chain recombines TRBV5-1 with TRBJ2-1, with D possibly TRBD2 on 5 matching bases. Trimming shortened V by 4 bases and J by 4 bases, and 6 bases separated the two germline ends. This CDR3 is built from 12 residues. Germline V gene sequence: CDR1 SGHRS, CDR2 YFSETQ. In nucleotides, the CDR3 is TGCGCCAGCAGCCGGGAATACAATGAGCAGTTCTTC. This gives the protein CASSREYNEQFF.

The chain joins TRBV5-1 to TRBJ1-1; D gene uncertain. The V gene's germline CDR1 is SGHRS and CDR2 YFSETQ. This CDR3 is 14 amino acids long. V was pared by 6 bases and J by 0 bases, with 12 bases between. The CDR3 sequence is CASTTQNMNTEAFF. The CDR3 bases are TGCGCCAGCACCACCCAGAACATGAACACTGAAGCTTTCTTT.

This chain connects TRBV5-1 to TRBJ2-1; 7 bases match TRBD1. With V trimmed by 0 bases and J by 5 bases, 8 bases remained unmatched. CDR3 size: 16 residues. CDR1 is SGHRS, CDR2 YFSETQ, per germline. In DNA, the CDR3 is TGCGCCAGCAGCTTGGCCGCGACAGGGCTCCACAATGAGCAGTTCTTC. Amino acid sequence: CASSLAATGLHNEQFF.

The rearrangement links TRBV5-4 to TRBJ2-3; a weak D match, TRBD1 (6 bases). V was trimmed by 4 bases and J by 7 bases, leaving 16 bases between them. Per germline, CDR1 SGHNT and CDR2 YYREEE (reference sequence). CDR3 size: 14 residues. In DNA form, the CDR3 reads TGTGCCAGCAGCCGGACAGCGCCCGGGAATACGCAGTATTTT. Protein: CASSRTAPGNTQYF.

This clone has more than one count but fewer than ten. The chain is built from TRBV30 and TRBJ2-4; 8 nucleotides align to TRBD1. The CDR3 is 12 residues long. After removal of 7 bases from V and 6 bases from J, the junction contained 5 bases not matched to a gene. The germline V gene has CDR1 GTSNPN and CDR2 SVGIG (reference sequence). For the CDR3, the DNA is TGTGCCTCGACCGGACAGGGAAACATTCAGTACTTC. Translated: CASTGQGNIQYF.

The chain has TRBV7-3 and TRBJ2-1, with D hard to call. The CDR3 is made up of 14 amino acids. From germline, CDR1 is SGHTA and CDR2 FQGTGA. Trimming shortened V by 1 base and J by 8 bases, and 12 bases separated the two germline ends. DNA for the CDR3: TGTGCCAGCAGCTTAAACTTAGCCCCTGATGAGCAGTTCTTC. Amino acids: CASSLNLAPDEQFF.

The genes are TRBV5-1 and TRBJ1-3, with D possibly TRBD1 on 5 matching bases. Germline loops: CDR1 SGHRS, CDR2 YFSETQ. The CDR3 is made up of 15 amino acids. V lost 2 bases to trimming and J lost 5 bases, with 14 bases between them. In DNA form, the CDR3 reads TGCGCCAGCAGCTTTTTCGGGGACTCGAGAAACACCATATATTTT. This codes for CASSFFGDSRNTIYF.

This clone showed up just a few times. The chain recombines TRBV10-3 with TRBJ2-3, with TRBD1 matching over 7 bases. After removal of 3 bases from V and 2 bases from J, the junction contained 5 bases not matched to a gene. This CDR3 comprises 15 residues. Germline CDR1 reads ENHRY; CDR2 reads SYGVKD. CDR3 sequence (DNA): TGTGCCATCAGTGATTGGACAGGAGTCACAGATACGCAGTATTTT. The encoded protein is CAISDWTGVTDTQYF.

The chain carries TRBV19 and TRBJ1-1; no reliable D call. The CDR3 covers 16 residues. CDR1 and CDR2 (germline): LNHDA, SQIVND (reference sequence). Trimming took 4 bases from V and 7 from J, leaving 22 bases between them. The CDR3 region is CASSTNVDWQNIEAFF. The CDR3 region has the DNA TGTGCCAGTAGTACAAATGTCGATTGGCAGAATATTGAAGCTTTCTTT.

The chain combines TRBV7-9 with TRBJ2-7; unclear D gene. The V end lost 3 bases, the J end lost 6 bases, and 9 bases lay between the germline ends. The CDR3 covers 12 residues. Germline V lookup: CDR1 SEHNR, CDR2 FQNEAQ (reference sequence). CDR3 region: CASSFGLLEQYF. Written as DNA, the CDR3 is TGTGCCAGCAGCTTTGGGCTGCTCGAGCAGTACTTC.

V gene TRBV10-3 combines with J gene TRBJ2-7; weak D call: TRBD2 (5 bases). The CDR3 sequence is 13 residues long. In germline, CDR1 is ENHRY, CDR2 SYGVKD. With 11 bases removed from V and 0 bases from J, the gap between germline ends came to 14 bases. CDR3 DNA sequence: TGTGCCGTCACAAGTGGGAGCTCCTACGAGCAGTACTTC. Protein product: CAVTSGSSYEQYF.

This chain links TRBV19 with TRBJ1-2, with D unclear. The CDR3 is 13 residues long. From germline, CDR1 is LNHDA and CDR2 SQIVND (reference sequence). Deletions cut 7 bases from V and 8 bases from J, with 17 bases between. The CDR3 region is CASMDLQYDGYTF. CDR3 in DNA: TGTGCCAGTATGGACTTACAGTATGACGGCTACACCTTC.

The chain combines TRBV5-1 with TRBJ2-5, with TRBD1 as a possible D gene (6 bases). The CDR3 length is 15 residues. Looked up from germline, CDR1 is SGHRS and CDR2 is YFSETQ. V lost 0 bases to trimming and J lost 3 bases, with 12 bases between them. CDR3 region: CASSLAKGGEETQYF. The CDR3 region has the DNA TGCGCCAGCAGCTTGGCCAAAGGGGGAGAAGAGACCCAGTACTTC.

This chain uses TRBV5-5 with TRBJ1-4; possibly TRBD1 for D (5 bases). Germline CDR1 SGHKS, CDR2 YYEKEE (reference sequence). With 3 bases removed from V and 0 bases from J, the gap between germline ends came to 9 bases. The CDR3 sequence is 15 residues long. The CDR3 region has the DNA TGTGCCAGCAGCTCCGGGGGATCAACTAATGAAAAACTGTTTTTT. It is translated as CASSSGGSTNEKLFF.